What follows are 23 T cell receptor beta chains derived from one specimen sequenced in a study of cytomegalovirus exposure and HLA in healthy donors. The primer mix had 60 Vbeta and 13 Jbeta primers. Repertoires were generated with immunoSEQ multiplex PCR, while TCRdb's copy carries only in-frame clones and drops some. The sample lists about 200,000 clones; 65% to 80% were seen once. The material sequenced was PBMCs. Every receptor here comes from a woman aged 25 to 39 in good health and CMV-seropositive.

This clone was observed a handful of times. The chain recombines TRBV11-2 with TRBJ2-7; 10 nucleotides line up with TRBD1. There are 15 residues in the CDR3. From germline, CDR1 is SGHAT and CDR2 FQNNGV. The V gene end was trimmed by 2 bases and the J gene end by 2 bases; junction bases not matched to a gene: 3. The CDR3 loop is CASSLRDRGTYEQYF. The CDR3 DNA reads TGTGCCAGCAGCTTAAGGGACAGGGGAACCTACGAGCAGTACTTC.

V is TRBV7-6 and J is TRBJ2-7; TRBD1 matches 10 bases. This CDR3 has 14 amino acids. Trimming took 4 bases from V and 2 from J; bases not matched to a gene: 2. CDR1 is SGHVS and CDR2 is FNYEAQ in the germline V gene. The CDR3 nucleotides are TGTGCCAGCAGCTCGGGACAGGGGCCCTACGAGCAGTACTTC. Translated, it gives CASSSGQGPYEQYF.

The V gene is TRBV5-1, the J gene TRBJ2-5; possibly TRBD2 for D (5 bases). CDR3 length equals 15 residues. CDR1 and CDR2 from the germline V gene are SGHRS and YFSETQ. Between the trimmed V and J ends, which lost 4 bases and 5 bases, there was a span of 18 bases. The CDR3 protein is CASSGIGVGEETQYF. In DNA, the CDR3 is TGCGCCAGCAGCGGAATAGGAGTTGGGGAGGAGACCCAGTACTTC.

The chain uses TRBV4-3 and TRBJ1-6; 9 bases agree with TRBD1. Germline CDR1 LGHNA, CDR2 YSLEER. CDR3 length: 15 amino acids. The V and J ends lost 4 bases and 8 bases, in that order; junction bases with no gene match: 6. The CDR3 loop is CASSPSDRGYSPLHF. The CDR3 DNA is TGCGCCAGCAGCCCCTCGGACAGGGGTTATTCACCCCTCCACTTT.

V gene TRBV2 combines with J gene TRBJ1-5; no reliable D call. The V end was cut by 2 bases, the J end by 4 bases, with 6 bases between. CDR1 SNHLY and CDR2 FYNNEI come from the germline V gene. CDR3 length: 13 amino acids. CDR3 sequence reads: CASSESGNQPQHF. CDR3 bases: TGTGCCAGCAGTGAATCAGGTAATCAGCCCCAGCATTTT. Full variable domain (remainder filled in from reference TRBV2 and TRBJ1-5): EPEVTQTPSHQVTQMGQEVILRCVPISNHLYFYWYRQILGQKVEFLVSFYNNEISEKSEIFDDQFSVERPDGSNFTLKIRSTKLEDSAMYFCASSESGNQPQHFGDGTRLSIL.

In nucleotides, the CDR3 is TGCGCCAGCAGCCCCCTTTTGAACACTGAAGCTTTCTTT. Its protein is CASSPLLNTEAFF. This chain connects TRBV4-3 to TRBJ1-1; D is undetermined. V lost 4 bases and J 0 bases, leaving 6 bases between the germline ends. The CDR3 length is 13 residues. The germline gives CDR1 LGHNA, CDR2 YSLEER.

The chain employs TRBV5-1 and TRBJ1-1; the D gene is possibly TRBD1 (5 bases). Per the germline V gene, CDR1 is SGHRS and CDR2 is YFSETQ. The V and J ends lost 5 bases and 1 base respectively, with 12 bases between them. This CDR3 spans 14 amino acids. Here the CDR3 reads CASRNGGRNTEAFF. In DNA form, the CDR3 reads TGCGCCAGCAGGAACGGGGGTCGGAACACTGAAGCTTTCTTT.

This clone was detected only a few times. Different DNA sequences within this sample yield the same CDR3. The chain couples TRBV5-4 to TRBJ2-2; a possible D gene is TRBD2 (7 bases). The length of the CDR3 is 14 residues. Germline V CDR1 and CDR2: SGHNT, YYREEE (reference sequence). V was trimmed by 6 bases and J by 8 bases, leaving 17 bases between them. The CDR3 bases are TGTGCCAGCACCTGCGGGGGCGGCTCGGGGGAGCTGTTTTTT. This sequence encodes CASTCGGGSGELFF.

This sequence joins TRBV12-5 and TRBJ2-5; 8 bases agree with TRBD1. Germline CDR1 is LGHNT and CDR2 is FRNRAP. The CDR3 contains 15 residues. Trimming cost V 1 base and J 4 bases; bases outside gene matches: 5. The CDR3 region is CASGLATGGRETQYF. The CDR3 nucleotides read TGTGCTAGTGGTTTGGCAACAGGGGGGAGAGAGACCCAGTACTTC.

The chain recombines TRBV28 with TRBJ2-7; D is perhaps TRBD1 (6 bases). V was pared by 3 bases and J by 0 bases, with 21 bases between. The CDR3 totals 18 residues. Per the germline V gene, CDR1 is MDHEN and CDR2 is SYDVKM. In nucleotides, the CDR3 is TGTGCCAGCAGTTTTACCCGGACAGTCACATTCGTCTCCTACGAGCAGTACTTC. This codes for CASSFTRTVTFVSYEQYF.

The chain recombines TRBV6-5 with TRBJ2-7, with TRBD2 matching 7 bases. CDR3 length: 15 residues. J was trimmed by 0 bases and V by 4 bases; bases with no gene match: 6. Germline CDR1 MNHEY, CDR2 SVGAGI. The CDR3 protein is CASSLSSGPSYEQYF. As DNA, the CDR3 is TGTGCCAGCAGTTTGTCTAGCGGCCCCTCCTACGAGCAGTACTTC.

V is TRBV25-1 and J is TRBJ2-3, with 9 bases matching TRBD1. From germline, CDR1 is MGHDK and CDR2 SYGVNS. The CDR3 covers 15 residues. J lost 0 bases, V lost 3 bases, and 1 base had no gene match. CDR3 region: CASSEGTGSTDTQYF. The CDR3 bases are TGTGCCAGCAGTGAGGGGACAGGGAGCACAGATACGCAGTATTTT.

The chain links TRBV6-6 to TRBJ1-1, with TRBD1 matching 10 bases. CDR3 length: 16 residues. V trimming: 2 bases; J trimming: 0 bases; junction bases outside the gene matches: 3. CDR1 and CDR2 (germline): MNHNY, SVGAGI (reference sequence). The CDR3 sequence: CASSYRTGGMNTEAFF. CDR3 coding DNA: TGTGCCAGCAGTTACCGGACAGGGGGTATGAACACTGAAGCTTTCTTT.

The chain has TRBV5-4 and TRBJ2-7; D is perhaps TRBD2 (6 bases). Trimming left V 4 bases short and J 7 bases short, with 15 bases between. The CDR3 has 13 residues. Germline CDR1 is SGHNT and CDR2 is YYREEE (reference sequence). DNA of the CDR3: TGTGCCAGCAGCGAGACTAGGGCCGCTGAGCAGTACTTC. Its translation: CASSETRAAEQYF.

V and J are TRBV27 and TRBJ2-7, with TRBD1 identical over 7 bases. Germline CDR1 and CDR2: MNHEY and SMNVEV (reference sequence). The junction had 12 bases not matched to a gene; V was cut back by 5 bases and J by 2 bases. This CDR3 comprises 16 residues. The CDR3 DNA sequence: TGTGCCAGCAGTCCACTACAACAGGGGTCAGCCTACGAGCAGTACTTC. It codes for CASSPLQQGSAYEQYF.

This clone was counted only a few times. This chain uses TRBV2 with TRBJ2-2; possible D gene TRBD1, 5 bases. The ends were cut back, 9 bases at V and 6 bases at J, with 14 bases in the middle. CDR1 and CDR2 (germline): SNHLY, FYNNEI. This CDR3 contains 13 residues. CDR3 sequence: CASRLEGAGELFF. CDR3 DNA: TGTGCCAGTCGACTTGAAGGGGCCGGGGAGCTGTTTTTT.

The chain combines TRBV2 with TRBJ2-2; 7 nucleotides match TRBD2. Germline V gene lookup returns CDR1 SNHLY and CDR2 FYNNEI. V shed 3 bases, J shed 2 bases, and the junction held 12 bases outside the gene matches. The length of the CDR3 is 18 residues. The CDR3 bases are TGTGCCAGCAGTGATGGTCTAGCGGCGTCTTTAAACACCGGGGAGCTGTTTTTT. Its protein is CASSDGLAASLNTGELFF.

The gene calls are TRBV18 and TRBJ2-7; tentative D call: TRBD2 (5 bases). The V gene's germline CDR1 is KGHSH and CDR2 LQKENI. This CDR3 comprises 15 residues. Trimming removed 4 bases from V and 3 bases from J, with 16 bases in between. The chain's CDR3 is CASSLSRGAVYEQYF. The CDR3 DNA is TGTGCCAGCTCACTCAGCCGGGGAGCCGTCTACGAGCAGTACTTC.

The CDR3 loop reads CASSVETGWETQYF. For the CDR3, the DNA is TGTGCCAGCAGCGTAGAGACGGGTTGGGAGACCCAGTACTTC. V is TRBV9 and J is TRBJ2-7; D remains unclear. The DNA end lines up better with TRBJ2-5; the J call may be wrong. Germline V gives CDR1 SGDLS, CDR2 YYNGEE. The CDR3 has 14 amino acids.

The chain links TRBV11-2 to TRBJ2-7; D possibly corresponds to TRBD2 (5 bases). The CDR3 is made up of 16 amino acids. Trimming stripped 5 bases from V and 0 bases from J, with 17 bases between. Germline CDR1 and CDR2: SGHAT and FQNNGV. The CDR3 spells CASSPRGASRSYEQYF. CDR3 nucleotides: TGTGCCAGCAGCCCCCGGGGAGCGTCCCGCTCCTACGAGCAGTACTTC. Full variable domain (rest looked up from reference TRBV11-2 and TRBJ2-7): EAGVAQSPRYKIIEKRQSVAFWCNPISGHATLYWYQQILGQGPKLLIQFQNNGVVDDSQLPKDRFSAERLKGVDSTLKIQPAKLEDSAVYLCASSPRGASRSYEQYFGPGTRLTVT.

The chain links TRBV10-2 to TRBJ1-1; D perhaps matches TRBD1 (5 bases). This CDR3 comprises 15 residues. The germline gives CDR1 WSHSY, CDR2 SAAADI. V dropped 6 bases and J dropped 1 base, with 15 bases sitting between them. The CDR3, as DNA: TGCGCCAGCAGATATCACAGGAGTACGAACACTGAAGCTTTCTTT. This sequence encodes CASRYHRSTNTEAFF.

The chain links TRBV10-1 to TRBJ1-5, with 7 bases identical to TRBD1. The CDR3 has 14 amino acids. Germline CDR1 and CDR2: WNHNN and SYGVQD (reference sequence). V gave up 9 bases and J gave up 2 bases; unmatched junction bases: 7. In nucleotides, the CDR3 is TGCGCCAGTTCCGGGACAGCAGGCAATCAGCCCCAGCATTTT. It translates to CASSGTAGNQPQHF.

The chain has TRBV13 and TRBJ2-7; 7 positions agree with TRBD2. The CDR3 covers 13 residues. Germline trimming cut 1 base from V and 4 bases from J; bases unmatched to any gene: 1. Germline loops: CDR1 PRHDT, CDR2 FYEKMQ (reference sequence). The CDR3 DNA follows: TGTGCCAGCAGCTTAGAGCGGGGTTACGAGCAGTACTTC. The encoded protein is CASSLERGYEQYF.